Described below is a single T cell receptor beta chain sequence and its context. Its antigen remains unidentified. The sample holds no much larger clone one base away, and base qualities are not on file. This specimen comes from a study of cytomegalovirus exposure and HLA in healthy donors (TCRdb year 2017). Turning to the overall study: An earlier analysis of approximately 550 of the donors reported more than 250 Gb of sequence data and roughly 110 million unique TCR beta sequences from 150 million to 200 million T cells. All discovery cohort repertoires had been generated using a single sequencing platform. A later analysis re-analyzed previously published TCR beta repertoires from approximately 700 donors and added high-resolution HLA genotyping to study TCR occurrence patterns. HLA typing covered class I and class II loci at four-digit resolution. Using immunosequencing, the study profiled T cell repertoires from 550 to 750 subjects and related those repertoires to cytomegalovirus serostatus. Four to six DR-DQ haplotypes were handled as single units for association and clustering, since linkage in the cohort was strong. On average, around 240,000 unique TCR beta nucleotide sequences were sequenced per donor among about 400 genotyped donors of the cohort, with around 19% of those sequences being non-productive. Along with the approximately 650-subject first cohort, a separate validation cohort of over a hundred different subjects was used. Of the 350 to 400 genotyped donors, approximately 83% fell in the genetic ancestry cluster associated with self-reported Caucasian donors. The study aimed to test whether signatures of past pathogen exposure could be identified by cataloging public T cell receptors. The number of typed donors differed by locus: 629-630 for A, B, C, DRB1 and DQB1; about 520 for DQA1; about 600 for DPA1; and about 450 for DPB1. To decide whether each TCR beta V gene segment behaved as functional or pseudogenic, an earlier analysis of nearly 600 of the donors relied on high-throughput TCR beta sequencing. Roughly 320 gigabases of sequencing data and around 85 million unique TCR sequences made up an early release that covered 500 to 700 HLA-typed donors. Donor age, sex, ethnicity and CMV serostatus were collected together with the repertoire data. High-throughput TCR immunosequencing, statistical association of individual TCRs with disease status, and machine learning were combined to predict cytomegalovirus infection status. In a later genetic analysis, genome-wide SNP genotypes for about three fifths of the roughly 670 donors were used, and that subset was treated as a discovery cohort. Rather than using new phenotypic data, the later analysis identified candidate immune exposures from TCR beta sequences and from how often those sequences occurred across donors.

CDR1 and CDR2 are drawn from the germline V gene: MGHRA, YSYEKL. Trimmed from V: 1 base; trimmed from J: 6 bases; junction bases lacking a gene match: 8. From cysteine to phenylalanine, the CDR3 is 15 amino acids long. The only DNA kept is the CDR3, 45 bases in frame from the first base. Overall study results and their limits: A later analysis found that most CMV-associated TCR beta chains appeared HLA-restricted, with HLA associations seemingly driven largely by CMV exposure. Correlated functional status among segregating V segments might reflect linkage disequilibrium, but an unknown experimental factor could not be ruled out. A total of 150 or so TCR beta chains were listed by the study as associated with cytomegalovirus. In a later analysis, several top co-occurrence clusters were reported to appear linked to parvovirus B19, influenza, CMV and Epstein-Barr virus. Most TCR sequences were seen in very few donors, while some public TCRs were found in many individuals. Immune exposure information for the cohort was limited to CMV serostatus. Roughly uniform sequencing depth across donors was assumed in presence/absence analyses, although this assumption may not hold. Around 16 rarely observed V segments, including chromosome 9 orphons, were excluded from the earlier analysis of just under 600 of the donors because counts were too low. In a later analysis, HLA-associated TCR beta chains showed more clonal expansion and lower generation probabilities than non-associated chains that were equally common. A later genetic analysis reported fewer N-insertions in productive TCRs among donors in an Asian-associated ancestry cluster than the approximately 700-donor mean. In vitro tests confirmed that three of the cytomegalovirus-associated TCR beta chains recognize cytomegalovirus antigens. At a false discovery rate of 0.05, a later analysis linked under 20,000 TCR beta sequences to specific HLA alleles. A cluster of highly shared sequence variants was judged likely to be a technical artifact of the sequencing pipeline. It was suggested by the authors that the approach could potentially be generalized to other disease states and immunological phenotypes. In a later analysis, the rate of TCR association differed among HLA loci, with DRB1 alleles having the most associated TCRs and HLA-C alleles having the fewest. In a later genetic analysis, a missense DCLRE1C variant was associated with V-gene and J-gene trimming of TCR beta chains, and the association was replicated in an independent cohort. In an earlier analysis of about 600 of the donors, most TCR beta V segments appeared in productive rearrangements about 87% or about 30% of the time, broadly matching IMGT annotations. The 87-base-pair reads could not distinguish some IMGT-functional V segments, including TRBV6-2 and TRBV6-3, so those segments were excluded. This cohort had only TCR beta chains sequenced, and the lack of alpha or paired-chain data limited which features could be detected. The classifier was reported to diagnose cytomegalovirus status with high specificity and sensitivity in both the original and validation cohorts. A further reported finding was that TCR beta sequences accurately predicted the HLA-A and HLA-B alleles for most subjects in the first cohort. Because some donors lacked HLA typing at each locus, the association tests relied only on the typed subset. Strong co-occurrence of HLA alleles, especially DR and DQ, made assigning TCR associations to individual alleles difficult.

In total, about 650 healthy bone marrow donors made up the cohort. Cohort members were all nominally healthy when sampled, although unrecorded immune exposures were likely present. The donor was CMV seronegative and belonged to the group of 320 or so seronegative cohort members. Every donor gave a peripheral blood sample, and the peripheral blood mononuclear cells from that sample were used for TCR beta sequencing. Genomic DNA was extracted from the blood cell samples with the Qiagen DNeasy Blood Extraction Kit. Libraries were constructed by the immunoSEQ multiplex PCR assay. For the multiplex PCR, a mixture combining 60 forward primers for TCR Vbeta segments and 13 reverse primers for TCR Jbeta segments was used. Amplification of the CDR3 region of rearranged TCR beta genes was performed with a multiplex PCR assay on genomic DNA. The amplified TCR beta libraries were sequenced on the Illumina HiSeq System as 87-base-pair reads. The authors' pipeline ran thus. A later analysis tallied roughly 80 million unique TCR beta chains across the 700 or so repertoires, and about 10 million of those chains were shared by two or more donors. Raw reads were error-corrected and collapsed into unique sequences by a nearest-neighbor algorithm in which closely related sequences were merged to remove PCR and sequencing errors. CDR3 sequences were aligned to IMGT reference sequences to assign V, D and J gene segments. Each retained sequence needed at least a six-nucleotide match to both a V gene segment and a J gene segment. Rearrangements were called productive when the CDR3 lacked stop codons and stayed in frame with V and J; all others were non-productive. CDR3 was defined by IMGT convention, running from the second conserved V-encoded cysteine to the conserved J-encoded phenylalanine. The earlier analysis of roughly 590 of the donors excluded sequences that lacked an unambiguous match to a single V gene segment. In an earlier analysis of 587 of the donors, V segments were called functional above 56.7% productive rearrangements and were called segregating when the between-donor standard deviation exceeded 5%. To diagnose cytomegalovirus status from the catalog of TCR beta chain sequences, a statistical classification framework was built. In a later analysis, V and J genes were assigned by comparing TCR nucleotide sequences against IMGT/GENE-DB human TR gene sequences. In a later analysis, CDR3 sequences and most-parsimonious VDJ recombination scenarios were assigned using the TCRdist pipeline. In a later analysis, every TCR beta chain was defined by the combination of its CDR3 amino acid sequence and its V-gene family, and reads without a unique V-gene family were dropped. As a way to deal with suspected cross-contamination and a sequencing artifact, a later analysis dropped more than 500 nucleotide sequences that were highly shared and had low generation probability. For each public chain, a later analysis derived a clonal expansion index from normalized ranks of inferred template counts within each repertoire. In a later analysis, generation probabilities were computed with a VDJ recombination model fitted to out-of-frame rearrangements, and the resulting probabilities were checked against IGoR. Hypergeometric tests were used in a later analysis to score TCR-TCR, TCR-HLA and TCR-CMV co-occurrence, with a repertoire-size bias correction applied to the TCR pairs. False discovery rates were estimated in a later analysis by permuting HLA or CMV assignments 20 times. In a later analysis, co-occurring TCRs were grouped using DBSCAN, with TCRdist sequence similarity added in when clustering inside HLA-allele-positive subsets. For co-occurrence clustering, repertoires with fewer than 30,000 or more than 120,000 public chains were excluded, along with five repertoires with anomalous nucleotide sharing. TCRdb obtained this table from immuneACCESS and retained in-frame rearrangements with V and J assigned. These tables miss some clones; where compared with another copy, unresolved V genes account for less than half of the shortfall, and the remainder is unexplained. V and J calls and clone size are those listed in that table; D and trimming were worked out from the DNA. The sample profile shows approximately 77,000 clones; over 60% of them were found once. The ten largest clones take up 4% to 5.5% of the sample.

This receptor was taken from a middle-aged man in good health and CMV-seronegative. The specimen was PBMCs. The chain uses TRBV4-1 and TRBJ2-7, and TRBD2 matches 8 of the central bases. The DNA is TGCGCCAGCAGCCAAGGCCCAGCGGGAGCTGCCGAGCAGTACTTC. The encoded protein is CASSQGPAGAAEQYF.